This is a list of T cell receptor beta chains from one sample in a study of response to subunit inactivated influenza vaccine. From the RT-PCR reads, TCRdb called clonotypes with MiXCR, one entry per CDR3 protein. This table holds roughly 570,000 distinct CDR3 sequences, 10% to 15% found once. This specimen consisted of PBMCs from blood, obtained roughly 46 days after vaccination. These receptors were collected from a man in his fifties who received an inactivated influenza vaccine. Each CDR3 is given with its conserved first and last residue. Each record gives: clone size, V gene, J gene, D gene, CDR3 protein, CDR3 DNA. D genes are given only for firm matches. Clone size is stated in some rows and not others, as once, few, many or a class when expanded.

few,TRBV20-1,TRBJ2-2,TRBD2,CSASLGLAGLTGELFF,TGCAGTGCTAGTCTCGGCCTAGCGGGACTCACCGGGGAGCTGTTTTTT
few,TRBV6-2/TRBV6-3,TRBJ2-1,TRBD2,CASSPASGGLNEQFF,TGTGCCAGCAGTCCGGCTAGCGGGGGACTCAATGAGCAGTTCTTC
many,TRBV29-1,TRBJ2-5,NA,CSVEDEPPETQYF,TGCAGCGTTGAAGATGAGCCTCCAGAGACCCAGTACTTC
NA,TRBV18,TRBJ2-5,NA,CASSPRRGRQETQYF,TGTGCCAGCTCACCCCGGAGGGGACGCCAAGAGACCCAGTACTTC
few,TRBV7-9,TRBJ2-1,TRBD2,CASSPKPGLQYNEQFF,TGTGCCAGCAGCCCCAAGCCGGGACTACAGTACAATGAGCAGTTCTTC
once,TRBV5-1,TRBJ2-2,NA,CASSLESGSGGELFF,TGCGCCAGCAGCTTGGAGTCCGGGTCGGGCGGGGAGCTGTTTTTT
NA,TRBV7-6,TRBJ2-5,NA,CASSLADETQYF,TGTGCCAGCAGCTTAGCGGACGAGACCCAGTACTTC
many,TRBV20-1,TRBJ2-1,TRBD2,CSAPGLASYNEQFF,TGCAGTGCGCCGGGACTAGCGTCCTACAATGAGCAGTTCTTC
NA,TRBV3-1,TRBJ2-1,TRBD2,CASSQDRLAGVGEQFF,TGTGCCAGCAGCCAAGATAGGCTAGCGGGAGTCGGGGAGCAGTTCTTC
NA,TRBV12-3/TRBV12-4,TRBJ2-1,NA,CASSFFGEDSEQFF,TGTGCCAGCAGTTTCTTTGGTGAGGACAGTGAGCAGTTCTTC
many,TRBV10-3,TRBJ2-3,TRBD1,CAISGQGTDTQYF,TGTGCCATCAGCGGACAGGGCACAGATACGCAGTATTTT
many,TRBV5-1,TRBJ2-3,TRBD1,CASSTGQGPYTDTQYF,TGCGCCAGCAGCACCGGACAGGGGCCGTACACAGATACGCAGTATTTT
NA,TRBV18,TRBJ2-6,NA,CASSPRLDSGANVLTF,TGTGCCAGCTCACCACGGCTGGACTCTGGGGCCAACGTCCTGACTTTC
few,TRBV20-1,TRBJ1-1,TRBD1,CSAPRGGTGGGTEAFF,TGCAGTGCACCCCGCGGTGGGACAGGCGGTGGGACTGAAGCTTTCTTT
NA,TRBV25-1,TRBJ1-1,TRBD1,CASRGGHTEAFF,TGTGCCAGCAGAGGGGGCCACACTGAAGCTTTCTTT
few,TRBV20-1,TRBJ2-3,NA,CSARVTWTDTQYF,TGCAGTGCTAGAGTGACTTGGACAGATACGCAGTATTTT
NA,TRBV15,TRBJ2-7,TRBD2,CATSRESAGGYEQYF,TGTGCCACCAGCAGAGAATCTGCGGGGGGCTACGAGCAGTACTTC
few,TRBV2,TRBJ2-1,NA,CASGRDSGPYNEQFF,TGTGCCAGCGGGCGGGACTCAGGCCCCTACAATGAGCAGTTCTTC
few,TRBV7-8,TRBJ2-7,TRBD2,CASSFGRHKRLSGYEQYF,TGTGCCAGCAGCTTTGGTAGACATAAGAGACTTAGCGGGTACGAGCAGTACTTC
many,TRBV12-3/TRBV12-4,TRBJ2-1,TRBD2,CASSLGGGFHNEQFF,TGTGCCAGCAGTTTAGGCGGGGGTTTTCACAATGAGCAGTTCTTC
NA,TRBV29-1,TRBJ1-3,NA,CSVESPRDPSGNTIYF,TGCAGCGTTGAATCCCCCCGGGACCCATCTGGAAACACCATATATTTT
many,TRBV5-6,TRBJ2-7,NA,CASSLNHEQYF,TGTGCCAGCAGCTTAAACCACGAGCAGTACTTC
few,TRBV18,TRBJ2-3,NA,CASSRSRGLFTDTQYF,TGTGCCAGCTCACGGTCGAGGGGACTTTTCACAGATACGCAGTATTTT
many,TRBV6-2/TRBV6-3,TRBJ2-2,NA,CASNRNTGELFF,TGTGCCAGCAACCGGAACACCGGGGAGCTGTTTTTT
many,TRBV10-3,TRBJ2-2,NA,CAIRDNTGELFF,TGTGCCATCAGGGACAACACCGGGGAGCTGTTTTTT
NA,TRBV6-5,TRBJ2-7,NA,CASSYSPGVPSYEQYF,TGTGCCAGCAGTTACTCGCCGGGGGTACCTTCCTACGAGCAGTACTTC
NA,TRBV7-3,TRBJ2-1,NA,CASSPLGLSSYNEQFF,TGTGCCAGCAGCCCCCTTGGCCTAAGCTCCTACAATGAGCAGTTCTTC
few,TRBV12-3/TRBV12-4,TRBJ1-2,NA,CASSPAYRASYGYTF,TGTGCCAGCAGCCCGGCGTACAGGGCGAGCTATGGCTACACCTTC
NA,TRBV28,TRBJ2-7,TRBD2,CASTSGGSSVYEQYF,TGTGCCAGCACTAGCGGGGGGTCCTCCGTCTACGAGCAGTACTTC
NA,TRBV20-1,TRBJ2-7,TRBD2,CSASRAAGIYEQYF,TGCAGTGCTAGTCGGGCAGCGGGGATCTACGAGCAGTACTTC
NA,TRBV10-3,TRBJ1-2,NA,CAISYPDRRVTYGYTF,TGTGCCATCAGTTACCCAGACAGAAGGGTCACCTATGGCTACACCTTC
few,TRBV4-1,TRBJ1-1,TRBD1,CASSPGTGVTEAFF,TGCGCCAGCAGCCCAGGGACAGGGGTGACTGAAGCTTTCTTT
few,TRBV7-3,TRBJ2-1,TRBD1,CASSLEGAGEQFF,TGTGCCAGCAGCTTAGAGGGGGCAGGTGAGCAGTTCTTC
NA,TRBV12-3/TRBV12-4,TRBJ2-7,TRBD1,CASSRQGWEQYF,TGTGCCAGCAGCCGACAGGGATGGGAGCAGTACTTC
NA,TRBV7-2,TRBJ2-1,NA,CASSLSGVGEQFF,TGTGCCAGCAGCTTATCGGGGGTTGGTGAGCAGTTCTTC
many,TRBV20-1,TRBJ2-7,NA,CSARGTQGYEQYF,TGCAGTGCTAGGGGTACCCAGGGATACGAGCAGTACTTC
few,TRBV6-5,TRBJ2-7,NA,CASSFINEQYF,TGTGCCAGCAGTTTTATCAACGAGCAGTACTTC
NA,TRBV7-8,TRBJ2-1,TRBD2,CASSDSGGAGNEQFF,TGTGCCAGCAGCGATAGCGGGGGGGCCGGTAATGAGCAGTTCTTC
NA,TRBV27,TRBJ2-7,TRBD2,CASSSRFGSGGSEQYF,TGTGCCAGCAGTTCCCGATTTGGTAGCGGGGGGTCCGAGCAGTACTTC
NA,TRBV20-1,TRBJ2-1,TRBD1,CSAKTGRSYNEQFF,TGCAGTGCGAAGACAGGGCGCTCCTACAATGAGCAGTTCTTC
few,TRBV7-9,TRBJ1-1,TRBD1,CASSLSRQGGTEAFF,TGTGCCAGCAGCTTGTCGCGACAGGGCGGCACTGAAGCTTTCTTT
few,TRBV29-1,TRBJ1-5,TRBD1,CSLGQNNQPQHF,TGCAGCTTGGGACAGAACAATCAGCCCCAGCATTTT
NA,TRBV7-6,TRBJ2-7,TRBD2,CASTTGTSGYEQYF,TGTGCCAGCACCACTGGGACTAGCGGGTACGAGCAGTACTTC
many,TRBV20-1,TRBJ2-5,TRBD2,CSARPLMGTSLETQYF,TGCAGTGCTAGACCTCTAATGGGGACTAGCCTTGAGACCCAGTACTTC
few,TRBV7-8,TRBJ2-2,TRBD2,CASSRGLAVGDGELFF,TGTGCCAGCAGCCGGGGACTAGCGGTCGGGGACGGGGAGCTGTTTTTT
few,TRBV7-3,TRBJ2-7,NA,CASSCLFYEQYF,TGTGCCAGCAGCTGCCTTTTCTACGAGCAGTACTTC
NA,TRBV6-1,TRBJ2-5,NA,CASSTSGLRKETQYF,TGTGCCAGCAGTACATCCGGGCTACGGAAAGAGACCCAGTACTTC
NA,TRBV5-5,TRBJ2-1,TRBD2,CASSLGLAGAEQFF,TGTGCCAGCAGCCTGGGACTAGCGGGGGCTGAGCAGTTCTTC
NA,TRBV25-1,TRBJ2-7,TRBD1,CASSERTGDYEQYF,TGTGCCAGCAGTGAACGGACAGGCGACTACGAGCAGTACTTC
few,TRBV15,TRBJ2-7,NA,CATSREGGTYEQYF,TGTGCCACCAGCAGGGAGGGGGGGACCTACGAGCAGTACTTC
NA,TRBV10-3,TRBJ2-7,NA,CAISVGGHSYEQYF,TGTGCCATCAGTGTAGGGGGGCACTCCTACGAGCAGTACTTC
few,TRBV7-2,TRBJ1-2,NA,CASSRSENYGYTF,TGTGCCAGCAGCCGAAGTGAGAACTATGGCTACACCTTC
NA,TRBV6-1,TRBJ2-7,TRBD2,CASSKRAGDYEQYF,TGTGCCAGCAGTAAGCGAGCGGGAGATTACGAGCAGTACTTC
few,TRBV7-2,TRBJ2-7,TRBD1,CASSSSGTGANEQYF,TGTGCCAGCAGCTCTTCCGGGACAGGGGCCAACGAGCAGTACTTC
NA,TRBV20-1,TRBJ2-7,NA,CSGGHSYEQYF,TGCAGTGGAGGCCACTCCTACGAGCAGTACTTC
few,TRBV20-1,TRBJ2-1,NA,CSARDLWNEQFF,TGCAGTGCTAGAGATCTTTGGAATGAGCAGTTCTTC
NA,TRBV29-1,TRBJ2-7,NA,CSVETWDGTSYEQYF,TGCAGCGTTGAGACCTGGGACGGAACCTCCTACGAGCAGTACTTC
NA,TRBV5-1,TRBJ2-5,NA,CASKSQGVAEETQYF,TGCGCCAGCAAATCTCAGGGTGTGGCAGAAGAGACCCAGTACTTC
few,TRBV20-1,TRBJ2-5,NA,CSARVATLAVSTQYF,TGCAGTGCTAGAGTGGCCACGCTAGCCGTATCGACCCAGTACTTC
NA,TRBV18,TRBJ2-1,NA,CTSSPPEGGAYNEQFF,TGTACCAGCTCACCACCGGAGGGGGGTGCCTACAATGAGCAGTTCTTC